The table lists the clone carrying this T cell receptor (beta chain) with a count of one. Its specificity is not known. This specimen comes from a study of persistence of HIV-infected CD4 T cells. The overall study: Median time on suppressive ART was 8 to 9 years. Anti-CD3/anti-CD28 stimulation activated a higher proportion of cells than antigen stimulation, with lower memory fraction.

The immunoSEQ assay was version 4, run in survey mode. Assay used: immunoSEQ multiplex PCR; TCRdb lists only in-frame clones, some missing. The table includes some 50,000 clones, just under 90% detected once. The V end was cut by 4 bases, the J end by 4 bases, with 11 bases between. This CDR3 contains 15 residues. The germline gives CDR1 MGHRA, CDR2 YSYEKL. Cells were stimulated nonspecifically with anti-CD3/anti-CD28 magnetic beads. Sorting of responding CD4+ T cells relied on upregulated CD40 ligand together with CD69. CD8-depleted PBMCs were stimulated 18 hours with anti-CD28/CD49d costimulation, CD40-blocking antibody and enfuvirtide.

The chain couples TRBV4-1 to TRBJ1-6, with D unresolved. This clonotype originated in an adult woman with HIV who was CMV-seropositive. Material: CD4+ T cells sorted from PBMCs after roughly 17-hour stimulation, obtained from a patient who received antiretroviral therapy. DNA for the CDR3: TGCGCCAGCAGCCTATTAGAGGGATATAATTCACCCCTCCACTTT. Protein: CASSLLEGYNSPLHF.